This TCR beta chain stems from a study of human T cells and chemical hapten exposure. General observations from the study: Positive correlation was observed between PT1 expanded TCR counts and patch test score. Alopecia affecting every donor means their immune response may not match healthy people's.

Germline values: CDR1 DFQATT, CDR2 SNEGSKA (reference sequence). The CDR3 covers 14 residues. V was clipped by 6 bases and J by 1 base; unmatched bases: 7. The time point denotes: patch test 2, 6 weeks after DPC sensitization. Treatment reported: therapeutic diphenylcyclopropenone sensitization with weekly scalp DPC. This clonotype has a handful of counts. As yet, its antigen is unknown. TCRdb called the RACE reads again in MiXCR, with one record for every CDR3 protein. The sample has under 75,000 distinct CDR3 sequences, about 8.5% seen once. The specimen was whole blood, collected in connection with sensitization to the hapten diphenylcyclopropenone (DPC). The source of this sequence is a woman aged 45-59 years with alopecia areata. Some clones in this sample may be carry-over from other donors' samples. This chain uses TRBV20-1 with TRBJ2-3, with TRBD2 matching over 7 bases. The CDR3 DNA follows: TGCAGTGCCACTGGGGGGGTCGGCACAGATACGCAGTATTTT. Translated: CSATGGVGTDTQYF.